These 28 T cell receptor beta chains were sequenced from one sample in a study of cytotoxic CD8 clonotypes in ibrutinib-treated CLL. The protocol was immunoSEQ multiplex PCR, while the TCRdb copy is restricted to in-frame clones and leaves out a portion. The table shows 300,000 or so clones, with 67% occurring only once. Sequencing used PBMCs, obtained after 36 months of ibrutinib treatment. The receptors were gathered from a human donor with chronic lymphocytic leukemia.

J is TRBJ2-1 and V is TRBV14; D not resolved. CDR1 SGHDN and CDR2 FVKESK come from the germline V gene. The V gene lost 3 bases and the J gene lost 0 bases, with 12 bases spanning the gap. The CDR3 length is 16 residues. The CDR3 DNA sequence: TGTGCCAGCAGCCATACCCTGATCGACTCCTACAATGAGCAGTTCTTC. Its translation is CASSHTLIDSYNEQFF. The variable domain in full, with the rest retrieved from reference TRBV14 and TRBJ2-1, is EAGVTQFPSHSVIEKGQTVTLRCDPISGHDNLYWYRRVMGKEIKFLLHFVKESKQDESGMPNNRFLAERTGGTYSTLKVQPAELEDSGVYFCASSHTLIDSYNEQFFGPGTRLTVL.

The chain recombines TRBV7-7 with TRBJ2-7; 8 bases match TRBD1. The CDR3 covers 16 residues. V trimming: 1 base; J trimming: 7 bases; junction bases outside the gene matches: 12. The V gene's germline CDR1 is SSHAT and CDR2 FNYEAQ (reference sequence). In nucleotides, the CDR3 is TGTGCCAGCAGCTTAGTCCGGACAGGGCGCCTTTGGGAGCAGTACTTC. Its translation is CASSLVRTGRLWEQYF. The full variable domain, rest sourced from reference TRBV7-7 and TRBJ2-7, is GAGVSQSPRYKVTKRGQDVTLRCDPISSHATLYWYQQALGQGPEFLTYFNYEAQPDKSGLPSDRFSAERPEGSISTLTIQRTEQRDSAMYRCASSLVRTGRLWEQYFGPGTRLTVT.

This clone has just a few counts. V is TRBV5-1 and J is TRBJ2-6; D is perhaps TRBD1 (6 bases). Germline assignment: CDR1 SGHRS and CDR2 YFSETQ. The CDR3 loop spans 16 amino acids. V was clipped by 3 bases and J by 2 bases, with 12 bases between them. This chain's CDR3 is CASSWGTGTGANVLTF. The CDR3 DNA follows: TGCGCCAGCAGCTGGGGAACAGGGACTGGGGCCAACGTCCTGACTTTC.

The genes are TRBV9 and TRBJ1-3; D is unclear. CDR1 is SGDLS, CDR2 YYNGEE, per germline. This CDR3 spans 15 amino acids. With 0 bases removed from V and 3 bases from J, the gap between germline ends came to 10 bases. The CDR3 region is CASSVATGYGNTIYF. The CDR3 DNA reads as TGTGCCAGCAGCGTAGCTACGGGGTATGGAAACACCATATATTTT.

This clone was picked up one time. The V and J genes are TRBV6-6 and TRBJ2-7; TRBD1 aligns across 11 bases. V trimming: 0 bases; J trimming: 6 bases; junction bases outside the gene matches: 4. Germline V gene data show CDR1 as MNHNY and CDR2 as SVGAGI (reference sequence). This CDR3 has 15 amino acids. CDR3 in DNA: TGTGCCAGCAGTTACTCTACGGGACAGGGGGGCGAGCAGTACTTC. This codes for CASSYSTGQGGEQYF.

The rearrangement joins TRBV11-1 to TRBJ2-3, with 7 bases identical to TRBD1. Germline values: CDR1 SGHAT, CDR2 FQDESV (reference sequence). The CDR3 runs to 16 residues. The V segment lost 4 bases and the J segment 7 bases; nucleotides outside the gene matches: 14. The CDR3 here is CASSSPQGELRHTQYF. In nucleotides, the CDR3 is TGTGCCAGCAGCTCCCCGCAGGGGGAGCTCCGGCATACGCAGTATTTT.

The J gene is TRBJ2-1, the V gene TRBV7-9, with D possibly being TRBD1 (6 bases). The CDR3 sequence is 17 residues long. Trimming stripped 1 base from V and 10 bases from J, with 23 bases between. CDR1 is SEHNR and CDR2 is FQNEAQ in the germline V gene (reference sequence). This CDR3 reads CASSLGGPWGPPGEQFF. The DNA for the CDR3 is TGTGCCAGCAGCTTAGGGGGACCTTGGGGGCCCCCAGGAGAGCAGTTCTTC.

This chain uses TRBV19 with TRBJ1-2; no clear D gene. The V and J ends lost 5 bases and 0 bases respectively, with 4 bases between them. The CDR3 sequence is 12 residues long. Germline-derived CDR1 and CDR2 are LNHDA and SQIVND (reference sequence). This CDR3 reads CASSFTNYGYTF. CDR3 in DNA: TGTGCCAGTAGTTTCACTAACTATGGCTACACCTTC. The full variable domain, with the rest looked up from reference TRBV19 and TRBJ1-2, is DGGITQSPKYLFRKEGQNVTLSCEQNLNHDAMYWYRQDPGQGLRLIYYSQIVNDFQKGDIAEGYSVSREKKESFPLTVTSAQKNPTAFYLCASSFTNYGYTFGSGTRLTVV.

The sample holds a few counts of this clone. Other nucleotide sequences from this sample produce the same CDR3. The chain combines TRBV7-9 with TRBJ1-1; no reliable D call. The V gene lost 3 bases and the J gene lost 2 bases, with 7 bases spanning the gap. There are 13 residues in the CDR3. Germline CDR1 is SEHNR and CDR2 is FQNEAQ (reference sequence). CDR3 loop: CASSFLRNTEAFF. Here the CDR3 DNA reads TGTGCCAGCAGCTTTTTGAGAAACACTGAAGCTTTCTTT.

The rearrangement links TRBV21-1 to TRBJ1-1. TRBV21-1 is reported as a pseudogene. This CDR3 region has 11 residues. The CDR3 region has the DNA TGTGCCATCCCGAAGAACACTGAAGCTTTCTTT. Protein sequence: CAIPKNTEAFF.

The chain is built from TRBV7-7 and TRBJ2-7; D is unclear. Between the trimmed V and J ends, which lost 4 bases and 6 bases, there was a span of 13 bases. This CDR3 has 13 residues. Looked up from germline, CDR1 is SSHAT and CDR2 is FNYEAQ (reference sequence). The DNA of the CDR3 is TGTGCCAGCAGCTCAACCGCCCTGGCCGAGCAGTACTTC. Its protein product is CASSSTALAEQYF.

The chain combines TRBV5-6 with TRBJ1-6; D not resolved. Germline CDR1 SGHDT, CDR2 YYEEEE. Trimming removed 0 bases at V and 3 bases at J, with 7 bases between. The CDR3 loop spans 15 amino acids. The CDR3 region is CASSLERNYNSPLHF. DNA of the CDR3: TGTGCCAGCAGCTTGGAAAGGAACTATAATTCACCCCTCCACTTT.

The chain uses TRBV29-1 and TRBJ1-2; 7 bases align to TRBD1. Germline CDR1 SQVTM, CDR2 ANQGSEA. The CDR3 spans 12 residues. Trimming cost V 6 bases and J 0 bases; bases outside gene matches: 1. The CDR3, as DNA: TGCAGCGTAGGGACAGCTAACTATGGCTACACCTTC. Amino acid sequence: CSVGTANYGYTF.

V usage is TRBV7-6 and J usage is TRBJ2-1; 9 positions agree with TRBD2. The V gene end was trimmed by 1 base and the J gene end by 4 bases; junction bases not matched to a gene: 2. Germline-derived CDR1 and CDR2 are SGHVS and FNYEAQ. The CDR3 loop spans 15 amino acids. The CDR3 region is CASSLVRGGYNEQFF. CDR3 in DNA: TGTGCCAGCAGCTTAGTGCGGGGGGGATACAATGAGCAGTTCTTC.

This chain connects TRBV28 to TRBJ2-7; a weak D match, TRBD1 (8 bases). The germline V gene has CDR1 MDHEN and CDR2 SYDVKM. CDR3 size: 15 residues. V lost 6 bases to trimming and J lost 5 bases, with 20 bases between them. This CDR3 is CASSRGAGGRHEQYF. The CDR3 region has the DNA TGTGCCAGCAGCCGGGGGGCAGGGGGCCGGCACGAGCAGTACTTC.

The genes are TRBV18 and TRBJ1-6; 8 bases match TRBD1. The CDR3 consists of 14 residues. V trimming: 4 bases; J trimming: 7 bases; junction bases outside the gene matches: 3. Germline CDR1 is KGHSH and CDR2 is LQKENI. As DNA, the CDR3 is TGTGCCAGCTCACTGGGGGACAGGAATTCACCCCTCCACTTT. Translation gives CASSLGDRNSPLHF.

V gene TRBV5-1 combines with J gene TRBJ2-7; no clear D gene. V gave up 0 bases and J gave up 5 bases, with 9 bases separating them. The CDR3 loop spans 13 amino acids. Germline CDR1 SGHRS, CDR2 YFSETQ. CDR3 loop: CASSLVGVHEQYF. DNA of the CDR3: TGCGCCAGCAGCTTGGTGGGTGTTCACGAGCAGTACTTC.

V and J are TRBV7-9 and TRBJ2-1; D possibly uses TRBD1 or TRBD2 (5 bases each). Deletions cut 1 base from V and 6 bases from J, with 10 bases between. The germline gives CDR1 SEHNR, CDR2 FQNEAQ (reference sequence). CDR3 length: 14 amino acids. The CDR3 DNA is TGTGCCAGCAGCTTAGGGGGGTCCGGCAATGAGCAGTTCTTC. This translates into CASSLGGSGNEQFF.

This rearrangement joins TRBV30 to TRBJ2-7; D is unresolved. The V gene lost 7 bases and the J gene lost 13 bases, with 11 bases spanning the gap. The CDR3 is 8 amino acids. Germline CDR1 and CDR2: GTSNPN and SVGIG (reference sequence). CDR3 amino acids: CASALDYF. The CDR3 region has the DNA TGTGCCTCGGCCCTCGACTACTTC.

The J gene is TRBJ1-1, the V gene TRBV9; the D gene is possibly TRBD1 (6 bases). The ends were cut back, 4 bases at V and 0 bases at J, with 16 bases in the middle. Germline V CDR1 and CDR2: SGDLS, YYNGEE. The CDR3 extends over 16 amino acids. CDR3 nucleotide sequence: TGTGCCAGCAGCCTCTCCGCGGGGGCCATGAACACTGAAGCTTTCTTT. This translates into CASSLSAGAMNTEAFF.

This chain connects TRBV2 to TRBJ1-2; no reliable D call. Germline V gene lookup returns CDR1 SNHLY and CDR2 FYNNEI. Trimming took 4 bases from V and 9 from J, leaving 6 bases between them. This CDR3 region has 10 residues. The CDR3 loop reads CASSAYSYTF. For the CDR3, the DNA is TGTGCCAGCAGTGCTTACAGCTACACCTTC. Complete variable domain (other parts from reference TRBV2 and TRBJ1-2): EPEVTQTPSHQVTQMGQEVILRCVPISNHLYFYWYRQILGQKVEFLVSFYNNEISEKSEIFDDQFSVERPDGSNFTLKIRSTKLEDSAMYFCASSAYSYTFGSGTRLTVV.

The CDR3 nucleotides are TGTGCCAGCAGTTACTCGGGTGTGAGTCCGCACACTGAAGCTTTCTTT. Translation gives CASSYSGVSPHTEAFF. V usage is TRBV6-5 and J usage is TRBJ1-1; D call uncertain. The V end was cut by 0 bases, the J end by 3 bases, with 14 bases between. Germline-derived CDR1 and CDR2 are MNHEY and SVGAGI. The CDR3 covers 16 residues.

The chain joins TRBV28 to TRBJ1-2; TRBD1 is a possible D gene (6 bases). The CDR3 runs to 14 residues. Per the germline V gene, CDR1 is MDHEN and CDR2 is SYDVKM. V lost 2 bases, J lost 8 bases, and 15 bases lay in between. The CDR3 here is CASSLSRGEQGYTF. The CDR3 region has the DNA TGTGCCAGCAGTTTAAGTAGGGGGGAGCAAGGCTACACCTTC.

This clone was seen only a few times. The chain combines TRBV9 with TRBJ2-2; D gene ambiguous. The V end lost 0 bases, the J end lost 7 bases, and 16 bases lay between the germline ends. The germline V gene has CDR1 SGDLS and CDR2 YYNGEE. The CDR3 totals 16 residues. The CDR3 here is CASSVGLGIQSGELFF. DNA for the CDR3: TGTGCCAGCAGCGTAGGGTTGGGGATCCAAAGCGGGGAGCTGTTTTTT.

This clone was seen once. Here the CDR3 reads CASSQNGRELFF. CDR3 coding DNA: TGCGCCAGCAGCCAGAACGGGAGGGAGCTGTTTTTT. The gene calls are TRBV5-1 and TRBJ2-2; weak D call: TRBD2 (5 bases). CDR3 size: 12 residues. The V gene's germline CDR1 is SGHRS and CDR2 YFSETQ. Between the trimmed V and J ends, which lost 4 bases and 9 bases, there was a span of 10 bases.

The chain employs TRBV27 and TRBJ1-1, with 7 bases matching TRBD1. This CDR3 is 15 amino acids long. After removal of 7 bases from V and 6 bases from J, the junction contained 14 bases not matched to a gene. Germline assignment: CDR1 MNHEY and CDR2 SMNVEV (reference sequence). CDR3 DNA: TGTGCCAGCACCCTCCCCCCAGGGGGGTGGCCTGAAGCTTTCTTT. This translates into CASTLPPGGWPEAFF.

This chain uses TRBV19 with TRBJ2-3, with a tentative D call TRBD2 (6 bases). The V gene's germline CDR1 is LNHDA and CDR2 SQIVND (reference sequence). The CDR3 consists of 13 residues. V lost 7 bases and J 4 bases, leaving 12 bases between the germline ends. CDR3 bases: TGTGCCAGTACCCCTTGGGGGGCAGATACGCAGTATTTT. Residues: CASTPWGADTQYF.

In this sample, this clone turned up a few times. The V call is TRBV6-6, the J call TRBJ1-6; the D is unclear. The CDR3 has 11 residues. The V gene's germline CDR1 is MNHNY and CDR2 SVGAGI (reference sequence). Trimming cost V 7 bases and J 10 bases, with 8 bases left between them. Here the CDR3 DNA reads TGTGCCAGCACCGCTGGCTCACCCCTCCACTTT. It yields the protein CASTAGSPLHF.